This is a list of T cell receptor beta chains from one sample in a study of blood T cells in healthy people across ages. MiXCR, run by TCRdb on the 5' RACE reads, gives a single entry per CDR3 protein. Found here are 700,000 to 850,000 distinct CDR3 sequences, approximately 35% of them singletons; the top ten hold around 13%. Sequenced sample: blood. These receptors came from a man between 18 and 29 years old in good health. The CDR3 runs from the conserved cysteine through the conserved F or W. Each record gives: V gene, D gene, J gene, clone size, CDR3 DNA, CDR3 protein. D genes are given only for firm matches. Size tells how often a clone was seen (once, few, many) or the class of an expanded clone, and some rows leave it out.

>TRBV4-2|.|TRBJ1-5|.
TGTGCCAGCAGCCCACAAGGACGGATAGAGGATCAGCCCCAGCATTTT
CASSPQGRIEDQPQHF
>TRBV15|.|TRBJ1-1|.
TGTGCCACCAGCAGAGATCGGACGGTAACTGAAGCTTTCTTT
CATSRDRTVTEAFF
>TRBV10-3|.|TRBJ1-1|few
TGTGCCATCAGTGAGTCGAGGGGAGGGAACACTGAAGCTTTCTTT
CAISESRGGNTEAFF
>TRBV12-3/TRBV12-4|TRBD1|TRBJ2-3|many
TGTGCCAGCAGTTCTGACAGGGTCTTTACAGATACGCAGTATTTT
CASSSDRVFTDTQYF
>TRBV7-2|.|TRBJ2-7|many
TGTGCCAGCAGCCAAGGACTCCTCTACGAGCAGTACTTC
CASSQGLLYEQYF
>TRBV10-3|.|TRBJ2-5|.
TGTGCCATCATCGGGGTGGACGGGGCGGGCGAGACCCAGTACTTC
CAIIGVDGAGETQYF
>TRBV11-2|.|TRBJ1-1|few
TGTGCCAGCAGCCCAGAGGTTCCAGCCGAAGCTTTCTTT
CASSPEVPAEAFF
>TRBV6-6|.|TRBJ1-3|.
TGTGCCAGCATGGGTTGGGGCTCTGGAAACACCATATATTTT
CASMGWGSGNTIYF
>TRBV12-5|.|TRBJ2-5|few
TGTGCTAGTGGTCCGCAAGAGACCCAGTACTTC
CASGPQETQYF
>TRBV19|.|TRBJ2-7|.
TGTGCCAGTAGCCCGGGGGTCCAGACTCAGCAGTACTTC
CASSPGVQTQQYF
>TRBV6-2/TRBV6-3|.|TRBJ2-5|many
TGTGCCAGCAGCTCAAGGACCCAAACTGTCCAAGAGACCCAGTACTTC
CASSSRTQTVQETQYF
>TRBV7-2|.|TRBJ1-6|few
TGTGCCAGCAGCTTAGACGGATACTCTAATTCACCCCTCCACTTT
CASSLDGYSNSPLHF
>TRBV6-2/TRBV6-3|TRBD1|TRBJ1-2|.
TGTGCCAGCAGTTGGACAGGGTCACACTATGGCTACACCTTC
CASSWTGSHYGYTF
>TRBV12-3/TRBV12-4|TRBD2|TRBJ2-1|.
TGTGCCAGCGTGGGACTAGCGGGGTCCTACAATGAGCAGTTCTTC
CASVGLAGSYNEQFF
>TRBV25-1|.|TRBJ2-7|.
TGTGCCAGCAGTGAATGGAGGGGGTCAGACAATGAGCAGTACTTC
CASSEWRGSDNEQYF
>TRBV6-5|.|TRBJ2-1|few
TGTGCCAGCAGTTACTTCGATTACCAAGAGACCCAGTTCTTC
CASSYFDYQETQFF
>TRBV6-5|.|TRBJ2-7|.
TGTGCCAGCACCCCCGACACCAAGGGCCACGAGCAGTACTTC
CASTPDTKGHEQYF
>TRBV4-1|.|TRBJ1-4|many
TGCGCCAGCAGCCGAGAACCAACCGCCGATAATGAAAAACTGTTTTTT
CASSREPTADNEKLFF
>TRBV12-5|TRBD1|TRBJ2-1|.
TGTGCTAGTGACCCGGGACAGGGAGGATCTAATGAGCAGTTCTTC
CASDPGQGGSNEQFF
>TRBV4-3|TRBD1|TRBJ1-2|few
TGCGCCAGCAGCCAAGATCAGGGACAGATTTATGGCTACACCTTC
CASSQDQGQIYGYTF
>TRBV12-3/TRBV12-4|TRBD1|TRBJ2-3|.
TGTGCCCGCAGTGGGACAGGGAGGAGCACAGATACGCAGTATTTT
CARSGTGRSTDTQYF
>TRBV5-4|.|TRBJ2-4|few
TGTGCCAGCAGCCAAGGGACGGACAAAAACATTCAGTACTTC
CASSQGTDKNIQYF
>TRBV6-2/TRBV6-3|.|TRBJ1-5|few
TGTGCCAGCCGACATTTCCAGGACCAGCCCCAGCATTTT
CASRHFQDQPQHF
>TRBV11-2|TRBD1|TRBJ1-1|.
TGTGCCAGCAGCTTCGGGACAGGGGTAACTGAAGCTTTCTTT
CASSFGTGVTEAFF
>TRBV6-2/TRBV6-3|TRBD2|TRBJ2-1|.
TGTGCCAGCAGTTACGCCCCCCTAGATCTAGCGGATGTGCAGTTCTTC
CASSYAPLDLADVQFF
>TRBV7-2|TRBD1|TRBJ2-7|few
TGTGCCAGCAGCTCGAACAACCGGGACAGGGACTACGAGCAGTACTTC
CASSSNNRDRDYEQYF
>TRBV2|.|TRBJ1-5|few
TGTGCCAGCACAACCAGTTATAGCAATCAGCCCCAGCATTTT
CASTTSYSNQPQHF
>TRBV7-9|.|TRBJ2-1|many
TGTGCCAGCAGCTTCCCGTTTGTGGATGAGCAGTTCTTC
CASSFPFVDEQFF
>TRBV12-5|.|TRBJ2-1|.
TGTGCTAGTGGTTTGGTACTAGGTAGGTTTTCTAATGAGCAGTTCTTC
CASGLVLGRFSNEQFF
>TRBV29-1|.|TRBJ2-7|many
TGCAGCGTTTACCACCGAGGGACCTACGAGCAGTACTTC
CSVYHRGTYEQYF
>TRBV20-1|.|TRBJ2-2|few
TGCAGTGCACGATCCGGCCAGAACACCGGGGAGCTGTTTTTT
CSARSGQNTGELFF
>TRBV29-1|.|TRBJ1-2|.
TGCAGCGTGGAGCCCAGGGGATCTAACTATAGCTACACCTTC
CSVEPRGSNYSYTF
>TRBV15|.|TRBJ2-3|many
TGTGCCACCAGCAGGCTAGCGAGATCCACAGATACGCAGTATTTT
CATSRLARSTDTQYF
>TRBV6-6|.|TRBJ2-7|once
TGTGCCAGCAGCCTCCTACAACAATCCGAGCAGTACTTC
CASSLLQQSEQYF
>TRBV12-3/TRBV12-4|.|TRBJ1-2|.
TGTGCCAGCAGTCGACGGGAGCTCTTAAACTATGGCTACACCTTC
CASSRRELLNYGYTF
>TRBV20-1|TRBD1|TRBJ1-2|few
TGCAGTGCTGATGGACAGGGGAATTTTATCTATGGCTACACCTTC
CSADGQGNFIYGYTF